This entry lists 10 T cell receptor beta chains sequenced from one sample in a study of T cell responses to AZD1222 COVID-19 vaccine. Sequencing was performed with immunoSEQ multiplex PCR; in TCRdb, only in-frame clones are kept and a portion is missing. Of roughly 180,000 clones in the sample, approximately 91% were seen once. Sequenced here: peripheral blood, sampled 28 days after the second AZD1222 dose. The receptor source for this set is an adult who received the AZD1222 COVID-19 vaccine.

The genes are TRBV5-6 and TRBJ2-3; D gene unclear. The CDR3 runs to 16 residues. CDR1 is SGHDT and CDR2 is YYEEEE in the germline V gene. The V end was cut by 0 bases, the J end by 2 bases, with 13 bases between. The CDR3 is CASSLGAGDYTDTQYF. The CDR3 DNA follows: TGTGCCAGCAGCTTGGGGGCCGGAGATTACACAGATACGCAGTATTTT.

The rearrangement uses TRBV4-1 and TRBJ1-3; the D gene is possibly TRBD1 (5 bases). Germline V gives CDR1 MGHRA, CDR2 YSYEKL. V lost 0 bases to trimming and J lost 0 bases, with 9 bases between them. This CDR3 contains 16 residues. This CDR3 reads CASSQDQGLSGNTIYF. The CDR3 nucleotides read TGCGCCAGCAGCCAAGACCAGGGACTCTCTGGAAACACCATATATTTT.

V is TRBV19 and J is TRBJ2-3; D gene unclear. The CDR3 consists of 15 residues. Trimming removed 7 bases at V and 2 bases at J, with 16 bases between. Germline CDR1 is LNHDA and CDR2 is SQIVND (reference sequence). The CDR3 region has the DNA TGTGCCAGTACCAGTCACCGGGCCCCCACAGATACGCAGTATTTT. Its translation: CASTSHRAPTDTQYF.

The J gene is TRBJ1-6, the V gene TRBV11-2; D unresolved. Trimming stripped 2 bases from V and 6 bases from J, with 8 bases between. Germline V gene lookup returns CDR1 SGHAT and CDR2 FQNNGV. The length of the CDR3 is 14 residues. CDR3 sequence (DNA): TGTGCCAGCAGCTTACAGTGGTCTAATTCACCCCTCCACTTT. Its translation: CASSLQWSNSPLHF.

The chain joins TRBV6-5 to TRBJ2-5; perhaps D is TRBD1 or TRBD2 (5 bases each). The CDR3 totals 14 residues. Germline assignment: CDR1 MNHEY and CDR2 SVGAGI. V shed 0 bases and J shed 2 bases, with 7 bases lying between them. CDR3 in amino acids: CASSYSGEQETQYF. The CDR3 bases are TGTGCCAGCAGTTACTCGGGGGAGCAAGAGACCCAGTACTTC.

V gene TRBV19 combines with J gene TRBJ2-7, with 7 positions matching TRBD2. V was pared by 3 bases and J by 0 bases, with 5 bases of the junction left unmatched. This CDR3 is built from 15 residues. CDR1 and CDR2 (germline): LNHDA, SQIVND (reference sequence). CDR3 in amino acids: CASSMGRGSSYEQYF. The CDR3 DNA sequence: TGTGCCAGTAGTATGGGGCGGGGGAGCTCCTACGAGCAGTACTTC.

This chain joins TRBV27 and TRBJ1-4; unclear D gene. CDR3 length equals 17 residues. Germline CDR1 reads MNHEY; CDR2 reads SMNVEV (reference sequence). V lost 6 bases to trimming and J lost 2 bases, with 19 bases between them. The CDR3 loop is CASSRILGRGTNEKLFF. The DNA for the CDR3 is TGTGCCAGCAGCCGGATATTGGGCCGCGGGACTAATGAAAAACTGTTTTTT.

This sequence joins TRBV7-9 and TRBJ1-6; D call uncertain. Trimming shortened V by 0 bases and J by 13 bases, and 13 bases separated the two germline ends. Germline-derived CDR1 and CDR2 are SEHNR and FQNEAQ (reference sequence). CDR3 length: 14 residues. The CDR3 nucleotides read TGTGCCAGCAGCTTAGCTAACTTGGGCGGGCCCCTCCACTTT. It codes for CASSLANLGGPLHF.

This rearrangement joins TRBV19 to TRBJ1-5; maybe TRBD1 (5 bases). The germline CDR1 and CDR2 sequences are LNHDA and SQIVND (reference sequence). This CDR3 region has 14 residues. Trimming took off 3 bases at V and 1 base at J, with 7 bases between the two ends. CDR3 DNA sequence: TGTGCCAGTAGTATCAGGGTGAGCAATCAGCCCCAGCATTTT. Translated, it gives CASSIRVSNQPQHF.

This chain uses TRBV5-7 with TRBJ1-2, with 10 nucleotides matching TRBD1. TRBV5-7 is noted as an ORF with a role that remains uncertain. V lost 4 bases to trimming and J lost 1 base; unmatched junction nucleotides: 1. The CDR3 contains 14 residues. In nucleotides, the CDR3 is TGTGCCAGCAGCCGGGACAGGGGTAACTATGGCTACACCTTC. Residues: CASSRDRGNYGYTF.